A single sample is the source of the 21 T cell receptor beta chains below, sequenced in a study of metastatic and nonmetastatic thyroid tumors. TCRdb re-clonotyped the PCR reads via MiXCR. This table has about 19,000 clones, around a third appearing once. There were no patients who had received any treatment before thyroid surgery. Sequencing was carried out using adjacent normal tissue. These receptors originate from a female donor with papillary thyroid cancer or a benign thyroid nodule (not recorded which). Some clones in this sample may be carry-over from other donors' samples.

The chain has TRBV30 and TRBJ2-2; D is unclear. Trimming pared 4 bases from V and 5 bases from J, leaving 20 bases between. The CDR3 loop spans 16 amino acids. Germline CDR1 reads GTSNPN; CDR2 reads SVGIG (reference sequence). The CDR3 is CAWTDRQRSGTGELFF. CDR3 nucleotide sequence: TGTGCCTGGACAGATAGGCAGAGGTCTGGGACCGGGGAGCTGTTTTTT.

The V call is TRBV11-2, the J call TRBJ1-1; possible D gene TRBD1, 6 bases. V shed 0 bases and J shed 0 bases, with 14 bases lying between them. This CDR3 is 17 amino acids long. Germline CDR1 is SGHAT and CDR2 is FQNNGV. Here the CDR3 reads CASSLDPPRGLNTEAFF. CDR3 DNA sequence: TGTGCCAGCAGCTTAGATCCCCCCAGGGGACTGAACACTGAAGCTTTCTTT.

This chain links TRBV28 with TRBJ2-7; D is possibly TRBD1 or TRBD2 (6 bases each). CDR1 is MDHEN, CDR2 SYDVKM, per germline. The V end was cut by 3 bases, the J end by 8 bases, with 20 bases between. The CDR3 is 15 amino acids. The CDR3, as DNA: TGTGCCAGCAGTTTCGATTCGGTGGGGGGCGAGAAGCAGTACTTC. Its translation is CASSFDSVGGEKQYF. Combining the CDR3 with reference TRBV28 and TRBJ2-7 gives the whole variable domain DVKVTQSSRYLVKRTGEKVFLECVQDMDHENMFWYRQDPGLGLRLIYFSYDVKMKEKGDIPEGYSVSREKKERFSLILESASTNQTSMYLCASSFDSVGGEKQYFGPGTRLTVT.

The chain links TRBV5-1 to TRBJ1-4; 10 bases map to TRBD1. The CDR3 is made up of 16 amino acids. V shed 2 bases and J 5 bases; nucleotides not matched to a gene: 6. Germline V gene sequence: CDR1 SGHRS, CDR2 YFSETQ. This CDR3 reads CASSLGTGDRNEKLFF. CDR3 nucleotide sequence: TGCGCCAGCAGCTTAGGGACAGGGGACCGGAATGAAAAACTGTTTTTT.

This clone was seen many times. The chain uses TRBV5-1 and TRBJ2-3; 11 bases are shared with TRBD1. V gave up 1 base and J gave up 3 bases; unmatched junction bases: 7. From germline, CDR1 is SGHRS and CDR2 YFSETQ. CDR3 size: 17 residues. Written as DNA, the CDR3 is TGCGCCAGCAGCTTGTCCGTCGGACAGGGGGCGACAGATACGCAGTATTTT. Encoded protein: CASSLSVGQGATDTQYF.

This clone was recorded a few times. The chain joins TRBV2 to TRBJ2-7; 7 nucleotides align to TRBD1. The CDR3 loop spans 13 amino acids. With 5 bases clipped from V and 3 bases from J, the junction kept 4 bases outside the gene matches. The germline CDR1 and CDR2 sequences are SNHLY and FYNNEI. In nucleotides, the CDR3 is TGTGCCAGCAGTTACAGGGGCCTCTACGAGCAGTACTTC. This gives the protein CASSYRGLYEQYF.

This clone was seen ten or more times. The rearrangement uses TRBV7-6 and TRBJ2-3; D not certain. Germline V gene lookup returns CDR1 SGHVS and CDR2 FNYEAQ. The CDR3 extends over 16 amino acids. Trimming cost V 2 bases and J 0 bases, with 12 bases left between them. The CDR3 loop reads CASSLTAAPSTDTQYF. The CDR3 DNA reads TGTGCCAGCAGCTTAACGGCGGCCCCTAGCACAGATACGCAGTATTTT.

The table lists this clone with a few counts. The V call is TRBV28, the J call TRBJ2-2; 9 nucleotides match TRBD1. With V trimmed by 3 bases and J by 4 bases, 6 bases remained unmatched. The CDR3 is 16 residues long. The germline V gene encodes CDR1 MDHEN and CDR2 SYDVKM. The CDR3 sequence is CASSFLGQGTTGELFF. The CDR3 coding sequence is TGTGCCAGCAGTTTCCTCGGACAGGGGACCACCGGGGAGCTGTTTTTT. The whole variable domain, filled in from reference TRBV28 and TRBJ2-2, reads DVKVTQSSRYLVKRTGEKVFLECVQDMDHENMFWYRQDPGLGLRLIYFSYDVKMKEKGDIPEGYSVSREKKERFSLILESASTNQTSMYLCASSFLGQGTTGELFFGEGSRLTVL.

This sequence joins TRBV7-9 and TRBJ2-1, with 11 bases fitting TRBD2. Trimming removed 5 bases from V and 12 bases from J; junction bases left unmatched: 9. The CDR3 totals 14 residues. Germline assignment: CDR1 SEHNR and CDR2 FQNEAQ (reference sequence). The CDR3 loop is CASSPLLAGGRQFF. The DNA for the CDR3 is TGTGCCAGCAGCCCCTTGCTAGCGGGAGGACGGCAGTTCTTC.

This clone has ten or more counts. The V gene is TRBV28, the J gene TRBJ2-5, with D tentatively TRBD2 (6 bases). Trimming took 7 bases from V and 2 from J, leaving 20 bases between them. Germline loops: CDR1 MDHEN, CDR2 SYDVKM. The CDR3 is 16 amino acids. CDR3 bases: TGTGCCAGCAACTACAATGGGGGGACGTCACAAGAGACCCAGTACTTC. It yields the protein CASNYNGGTSQETQYF.

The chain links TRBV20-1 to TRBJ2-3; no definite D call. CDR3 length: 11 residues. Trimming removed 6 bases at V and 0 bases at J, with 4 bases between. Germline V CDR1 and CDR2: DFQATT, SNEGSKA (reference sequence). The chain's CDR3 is CSAPSTDTQYF. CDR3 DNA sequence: TGCAGTGCCCCTAGCACAGATACGCAGTATTTT.

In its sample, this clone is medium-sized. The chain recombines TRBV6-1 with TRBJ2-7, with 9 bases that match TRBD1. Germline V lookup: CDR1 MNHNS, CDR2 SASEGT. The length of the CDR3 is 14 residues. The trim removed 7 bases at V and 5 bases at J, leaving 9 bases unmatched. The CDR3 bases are TGTGCCAGCAATTCTTACAGGGGGCAGGACGAGCAGTACTTC. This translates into CASNSYRGQDEQYF.

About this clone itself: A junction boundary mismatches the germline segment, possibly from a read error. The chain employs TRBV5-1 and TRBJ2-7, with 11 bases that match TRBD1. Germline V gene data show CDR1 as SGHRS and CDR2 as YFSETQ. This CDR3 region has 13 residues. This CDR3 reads CARNGQGADERYF. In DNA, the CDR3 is TGCGCCCGCAATGGACAGGGGGCGGACGAGCGGTACTTC.

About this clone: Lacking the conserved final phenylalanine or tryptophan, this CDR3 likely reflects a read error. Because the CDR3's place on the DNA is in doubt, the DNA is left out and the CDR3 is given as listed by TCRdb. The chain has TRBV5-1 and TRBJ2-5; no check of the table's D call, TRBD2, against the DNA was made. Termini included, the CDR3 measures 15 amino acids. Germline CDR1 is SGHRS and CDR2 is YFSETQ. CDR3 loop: CANCNNPAGGETQHL.

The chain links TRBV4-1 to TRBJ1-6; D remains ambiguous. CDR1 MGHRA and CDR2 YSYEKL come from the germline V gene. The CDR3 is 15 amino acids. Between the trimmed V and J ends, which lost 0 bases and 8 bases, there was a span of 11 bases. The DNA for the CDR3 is TGCGCCAGCAGCCAAGATTATAGGGTCGATTCACCCCTCCACTTT. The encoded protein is CASSQDYRVDSPLHF.

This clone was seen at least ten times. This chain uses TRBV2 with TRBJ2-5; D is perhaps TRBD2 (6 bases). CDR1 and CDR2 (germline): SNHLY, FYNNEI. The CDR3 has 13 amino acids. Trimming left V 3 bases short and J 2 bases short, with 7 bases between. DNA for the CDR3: TGTGCCAGCAGTGATCGGGGGCAAGAGACCCAGTACTTC. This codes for CASSDRGQETQYF.

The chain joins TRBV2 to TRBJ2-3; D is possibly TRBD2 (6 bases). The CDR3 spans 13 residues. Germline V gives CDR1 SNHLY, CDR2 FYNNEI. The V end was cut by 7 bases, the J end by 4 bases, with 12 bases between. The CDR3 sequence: CASTGGTSDTQYF. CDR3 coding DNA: TGTGCCAGCACGGGCGGGACTTCAGATACGCAGTATTTT.

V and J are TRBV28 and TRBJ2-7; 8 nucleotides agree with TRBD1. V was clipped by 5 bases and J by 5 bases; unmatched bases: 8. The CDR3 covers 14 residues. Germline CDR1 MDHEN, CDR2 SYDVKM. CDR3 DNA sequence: TGTGCCAGCAGTGCCGGGACAGGTGTCAACGAGCAGTACTTC. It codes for CASSAGTGVNEQYF.

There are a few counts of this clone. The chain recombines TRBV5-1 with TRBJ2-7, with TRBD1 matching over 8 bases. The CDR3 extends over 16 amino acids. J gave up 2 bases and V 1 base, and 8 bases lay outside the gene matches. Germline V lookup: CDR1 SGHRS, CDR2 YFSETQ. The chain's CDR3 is CASSLKSGQVAYEQYF. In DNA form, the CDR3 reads TGCGCCAGCAGCTTGAAGTCGGGACAGGTAGCCTACGAGCAGTACTTC.

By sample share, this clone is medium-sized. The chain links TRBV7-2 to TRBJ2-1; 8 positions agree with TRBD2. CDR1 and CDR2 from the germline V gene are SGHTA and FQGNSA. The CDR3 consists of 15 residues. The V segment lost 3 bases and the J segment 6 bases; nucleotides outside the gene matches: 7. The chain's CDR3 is CASSFAGGGGNEQFF. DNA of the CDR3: TGTGCCAGCAGCTTTGCGGGGGGAGGTGGCAATGAGCAGTTCTTC.

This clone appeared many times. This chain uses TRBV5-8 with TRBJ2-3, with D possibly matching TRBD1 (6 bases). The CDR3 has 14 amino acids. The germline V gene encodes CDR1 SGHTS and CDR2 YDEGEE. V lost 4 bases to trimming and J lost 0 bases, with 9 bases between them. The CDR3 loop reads CASSLGASTDTQYF. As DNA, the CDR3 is TGTGCCAGCAGCCTGGGGGCTAGCACAGATACGCAGTATTTT.